Below are 15 T cell receptor beta chains sequenced from a single sample in a study of CD8+CD57+ T cells in acquired aplastic anemia. Profiling that covered TCR beta VDJ and CDR3 relied on genomic DNA as its template. TCRdb called the reads again in MiXCR, with one record for every CDR3 protein. The table shows 180,000 or so distinct CDR3 sequences, with roughly 48% occurring only once. Sequenced patients had shown CD8+CD57+ cell expansion by flow cytometry. The sample taken for sequencing was sorted CD4+, CD8+, or CD8+CD57+ T cells (not recorded which) from PBMCs. The source is a human donor with aplastic anemia.

There are a few counts of this clonotype. This chain links TRBV7-3 with TRBJ2-5, with TRBD1 as a possible D gene (6 bases). CDR3 size: 14 residues. V shed 2 bases and J shed 4 bases, with 11 bases lying between them. CDR1 and CDR2 (germline): SGHTA, FQGTGA. The CDR3 DNA is TGTGCCAGCAGCTTATACAGGGCGGTAGAGACCCAGTACTTC. Its translation: CASSLYRAVETQYF.

This clonotype was detected a few times. The chain is built from TRBV20-1 and TRBJ2-7; tentative D call: TRBD2 (5 bases). With 5 bases removed from V and 2 bases from J, the gap between germline ends came to 13 bases. Germline V gene data show CDR1 as DFQATT and CDR2 as SNEGSKA (reference sequence). This CDR3 is 13 amino acids long. This chain's CDR3 is CSAGSGMTYEQYF. The CDR3 nucleotides read TGCAGTGCTGGGAGTGGGATGACCTACGAGCAGTACTTC.

At least ten counts were recorded for this clonotype. The chain links TRBV7-9 to TRBJ1-5, with TRBD1 identical over 8 bases. CDR1 is SEHNR, CDR2 FQNEAQ, per germline (reference sequence). Trimming took 5 bases from V and 15 from J; bases not matched to a gene: 15. The CDR3 totals 14 residues. CDR3 DNA: TGTGCCAGCAGCCCAGAGATGGACAGGGCCCCTCTGCATTTT. Residues: CASSPEMDRAPLHF.

This clonotype was counted at least ten times. This chain connects TRBV10-3 to TRBJ1-2, with D uncertain. The CDR3 length is 13 residues. Between the trimmed V and J ends, which lost 6 bases and 2 bases, there was a span of 10 bases. Germline CDR1 is ENHRY and CDR2 is SYGVKD. CDR3 region: CAISTLGNYGYTF. For the CDR3, the DNA is TGTGCCATCAGCACCTTGGGGAACTATGGCTACACCTTC.

The chain recombines TRBV15 with TRBJ2-7; 12 nucleotides agree with TRBD2. Germline CDR1 is LNHNV and CDR2 is YYDKDF (reference sequence). This CDR3 region has 15 residues. V dropped 8 bases and J dropped 1; count of bases not matched to a gene: 6. The CDR3 DNA follows: TGTGCCACCGCTGTGGGGACTAGCGGGTCCTACGAGCAGTACTTC. The encoded protein is CATAVGTSGSYEQYF.

V and J are TRBV6-2 or TRBV6-3 and TRBJ2-7; D uncertain. V was trimmed by 4 bases and J by 2 bases, leaving 18 bases between them. The germline V gene has CDR1 MNHEY and CDR2 SVGEGT. CDR3 length: 16 residues. The DNA for the CDR3 is TGTGCCAGCAGTTGCAAAGGTTTTCGACACCCCTACGAGCAGTACTTC. Translation gives CASSCKGFRHPYEQYF.

This clonotype showed up just a few times. V usage is TRBV20-1 and J usage is TRBJ1-2; D uncertain. The length of the CDR3 is 11 residues. Germline loops: CDR1 DFQATT, CDR2 SNEGSKA (reference sequence). Trimming shortened V by 0 bases and J by 8 bases, and 7 bases separated the two germline ends. CDR3 DNA sequence: TGCAGTGCTAGAGATAGGACGGGCTACACCTTC. Protein sequence: CSARDRTGYTF.

This clonotype was observed a single time. The CDR3 loop reads CASSKAGTTYEQYF. CDR3 in DNA: TGCGCCAGCAGCAAAGCGGGGACCACCTACGAGCAGTACTTC. This chain connects TRBV5-1 to TRBJ2-7, with 7 bases lining up with TRBD2. CDR3 size: 14 residues. Unmatched junction bases numbered 6, after V lost 4 bases and J lost 2 bases. Germline CDR1 is SGHRS and CDR2 is YFSETQ.

This clonotype was seen repeatedly, ten times or more. The chain is built from TRBV20-1 and TRBJ2-7; no clear D. The length of the CDR3 is 13 residues. V dropped 2 bases and J dropped 4 bases, with 12 bases sitting between them. Germline V lookup: CDR1 DFQATT, CDR2 SNEGSKA (reference sequence). The CDR3 spells CSARLGRNYEQYF. The CDR3 DNA is TGCAGTGCTAGACTAGGCCGTAATTACGAGCAGTACTTC.

This clonotype was counted a few times. The V and J genes are TRBV3-1 and TRBJ2-7; D is perhaps TRBD1 or TRBD2 (5 bases each). The germline V gene encodes CDR1 LGHDT and CDR2 YNNKEL (reference sequence). V lost 3 bases and J 4 bases, leaving 16 bases between the germline ends. This CDR3 contains 15 residues. The CDR3 DNA reads TGTGCCAGCAGCCACCCCGGGGCTAGTAAGTACGAGCAGTACTTC. Encoded protein: CASSHPGASKYEQYF.

On this clonotype: Relative to the germline gene, one junction end is altered; a read error may explain this. The genes are TRBV2 and TRBJ2-7; 10 bases map to TRBD1. This CDR3 has 14 residues. Germline CDR1 SNHLY, CDR2 FYNNEI. In nucleotides, the CDR3 is TGTGCCGGCAGGGGCGGGACAGGGGTGTACGAGCAGTACTTC. This sequence encodes CAGRGGTGVYEQYF.

This clonotype was seen at least ten times. The chain links TRBV20-1 to TRBJ2-5; 11 positions agree with TRBD2. The J segment lost 5 bases and the V segment lost 4 bases, leaving 9 bases of the junction unmatched. In germline, CDR1 is DFQATT, CDR2 SNEGSKA (reference sequence). This CDR3 is 15 amino acids long. This CDR3 reads CSAKGTSGSLETQYF. DNA of the CDR3: TGCAGTGCTAAAGGGACTAGCGGAAGTTTGGAGACCCAGTACTTC.

This clonotype has just a few counts. The rearrangement joins TRBV4-1 to TRBJ2-2, with 8 positions matching TRBD2. The J segment lost 5 bases and the V segment lost 1 base, leaving 9 bases of the junction unmatched. The V gene's germline CDR1 is MGHRA and CDR2 YSYEKL. The CDR3 totals 17 residues. CDR3 coding DNA: TGCGCCAGCAGCCAAGCTAATATGGGACTAGGAACCGGGGAGCTGTTTTTT. This codes for CASSQANMGLGTGELFF.

This clonotype was recorded many times. This rearrangement joins TRBV10-3 to TRBJ2-1; a weak D match, TRBD2 (6 bases). The germline V and J ends were trimmed by 5 bases and 4 bases, with 9 bases remaining between them. The length of the CDR3 is 13 residues. Germline V gene lookup returns CDR1 ENHRY and CDR2 SYGVKD. This CDR3 is CAISSTRYNEQFF. The CDR3 nucleotides read TGTGCCATCAGTTCGACTAGATACAATGAGCAGTTCTTC.

V is TRBV24-1 and J is TRBJ1-2, with 7 bases fitting TRBD1. CDR1 is KGHDR, CDR2 SFDVKD, per germline. This CDR3 is 14 amino acids long. V shed 3 bases, J shed 7 bases, and the junction held 7 bases outside the gene matches. The CDR3 coding sequence is TGTGCCACCAGTGATGCAACCGGGACAGTTGGCTACACCTTC. It codes for CATSDATGTVGYTF.